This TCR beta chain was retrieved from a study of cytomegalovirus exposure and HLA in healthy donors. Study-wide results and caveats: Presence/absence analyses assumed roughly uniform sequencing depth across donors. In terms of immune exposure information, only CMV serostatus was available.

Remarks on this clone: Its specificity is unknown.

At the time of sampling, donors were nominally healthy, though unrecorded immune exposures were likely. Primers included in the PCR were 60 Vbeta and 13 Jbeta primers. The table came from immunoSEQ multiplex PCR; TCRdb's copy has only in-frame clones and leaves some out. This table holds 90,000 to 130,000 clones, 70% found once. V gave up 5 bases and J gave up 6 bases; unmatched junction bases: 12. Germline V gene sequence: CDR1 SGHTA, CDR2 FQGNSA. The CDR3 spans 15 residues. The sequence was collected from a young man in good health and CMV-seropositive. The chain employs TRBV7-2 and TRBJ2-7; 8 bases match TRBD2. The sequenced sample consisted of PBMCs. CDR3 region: CASSPRGGRLGEQYF. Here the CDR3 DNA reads TGTGCCAGCAGCCCCCGGGGGGGACGCCTAGGCGAGCAGTACTTC. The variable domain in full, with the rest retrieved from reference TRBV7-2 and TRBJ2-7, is GAGVSQSPSNKVTEKGKDVELRCDPISGHTALYWYRQSLGQGLEFLIYFQGNSAPDKSGLPSDRFSAERTGGSVSTLTIQRTQQEDSAVYLCASSPRGGRLGEQYFGPGTRLTVT.